This is a list of T cell receptor beta chains from one sample in a study of blood T cell repertoires in COVID-19. TCRdb's table, derived via immunoSEQ multiplex PCR, lists solely in-frame clones and lacks some. The table lists about 160,000 clones, over 80% of them singletons, with over 10% in the top ten. The sequencing input was peripheral blood. The receptors were sampled from a man in his sixties or seventies who had recovered from COVID-19. The CDR3 runs from the conserved cysteine through the conserved F or W. Fields, in order: J gene, D gene, clone size, V gene, CDR3 DNA, CDR3 protein. The D gene is left open where the match is weak. Rows may omit the clone size; those that give it use once, few, many or a size class.

j_call: TRBJ1-1
d_call: TRBD1
clone_size: few
v_call: TRBV6-6
cdr3_nt: TGTGCCAGCAGGCTACAGGGGAGGACTGAAGCTTTCTTT
cdr3_aa: CASRLQGRTEAFF

j_call: TRBJ2-4
d_call: TRBD1
clone_size: NA
v_call: TRBV7-2
cdr3_nt: TGTGCCAGCAGCCTAGGACAGGGGGACATTCAGTACTTC
cdr3_aa: CASSLGQGDIQYF

j_call: TRBJ2-1
d_call: NA
clone_size: NA
v_call: TRBV5-4
cdr3_nt: TGTGCCAGCACCACCATTAGCAGTAGAGCCTACAATGAGCAGTTCTTC
cdr3_aa: CASTTISSRAYNEQFF

j_call: TRBJ2-5
d_call: TRBD2
clone_size: NA
v_call: TRBV13
cdr3_nt: TGTGCCAGCAGCTTAGTTAGCGGGATGGGCGAGACCCAGTACTTC
cdr3_aa: CASSLVSGMGETQYF

j_call: TRBJ1-6
d_call: TRBD1
clone_size: NA
v_call: TRBV5-4
cdr3_nt: TGTGCCAGCAGCTTGGCCGCGGGAGGGGGCAATAATTCACCCCTCCACTTT
cdr3_aa: CASSLAAGGGNNSPLHF

j_call: TRBJ1-1
d_call: TRBD1
clone_size: NA
v_call: TRBV6-5
cdr3_nt: TGTGCCAGCAGACGACAGGGGGCGCAGGACACTGAAGCTTTCTTT
cdr3_aa: CASRRQGAQDTEAFF

j_call: TRBJ1-4
d_call: TRBD1
clone_size: NA
v_call: TRBV7-9
cdr3_nt: TGTGCCAGCAGCTCCCCGACAGGGGGCGTGAACGAAAAACTGTTTTTT
cdr3_aa: CASSSPTGGVNEKLFF

j_call: TRBJ2-3
d_call: NA
clone_size: NA
v_call: TRBV19
cdr3_nt: TGTGCCAGTACGAGCGGATCCAAAGATACGCAGTATTTT
cdr3_aa: CASTSGSKDTQYF

j_call: TRBJ2-5
d_call: TRBD1
clone_size: NA
v_call: TRBV14
cdr3_nt: TGTGCCAGTAGCCCCGGGACAGGAGATTGGACCCAGTACTTC
cdr3_aa: CASSPGTGDWTQYF

j_call: TRBJ1-4
d_call: NA
clone_size: NA
v_call: TRBV4-1
cdr3_nt: TGCGCCAGCAGCCAAGATGGGAGGGGTCCTAATGAAAAACTGTTTTTT
cdr3_aa: CASSQDGRGPNEKLFF

j_call: TRBJ2-4
d_call: NA
clone_size: NA
v_call: TRBV7-2
cdr3_nt: TGTGCCAGCAGCCAACAGGGCGACGCCACCAAAAACATTCAGTACTTC
cdr3_aa: CASSQQGDATKNIQYF

j_call: TRBJ2-7
d_call: TRBD2
clone_size: NA
v_call: TRBV15
cdr3_nt: TGTGCCACCAGCAGAGTGCGACTAGCGGGAGACTACGAGCAGTACTTC
cdr3_aa: CATSRVRLAGDYEQYF

j_call: TRBJ2-1
d_call: TRBD2
clone_size: NA
v_call: TRBV11-2
cdr3_nt: TGTGCCAGCAGCATCTGGACTAGCGGGAGAATTTATGAGCAGTTCTTC
cdr3_aa: CASSIWTSGRIYEQFF

j_call: TRBJ1-4
d_call: NA
clone_size: NA
v_call: TRBV7-2
cdr3_nt: TGTGCCAGCAGCTTATTCGAGGGTGGGGCAACTAATGAAAAACTGTTTTTT
cdr3_aa: CASSLFEGGATNEKLFF

j_call: TRBJ2-1
d_call: TRBD1
clone_size: NA
v_call: TRBV5-1
cdr3_nt: TGCGCCAGCAGCTTTGGACAGGGGGCAAATGAGCAGTTCTTC
cdr3_aa: CASSFGQGANEQFF

j_call: TRBJ2-5
d_call: NA
clone_size: NA
v_call: TRBV6-5
cdr3_nt: TGTGCCAGCAGTTACTCGAAAGGGGGAAGGGTGACCCAGTACTTC
cdr3_aa: CASSYSKGGRVTQYF

j_call: TRBJ2-7
d_call: TRBD1
clone_size: NA
v_call: TRBV11-2
cdr3_nt: TGTGCCAGCAGTAATGACAGGGCAAGGGAGCAGTACTTC
cdr3_aa: CASSNDRAREQYF

j_call: TRBJ2-5
d_call: TRBD2
clone_size: NA
v_call: TRBV9
cdr3_nt: TGTGCCAGCAGCGGCGGGGGACTGGCAGATACCCAGTACTTC
cdr3_aa: CASSGGGLADTQYF

j_call: TRBJ2-3
d_call: TRBD2
clone_size: NA
v_call: TRBV19
cdr3_nt: TGTGCCAGTAGTATGGTGCTAGCGGGGAATACGCAGTATTTT
cdr3_aa: CASSMVLAGNTQYF

j_call: TRBJ1-1
d_call: TRBD1
clone_size: NA
v_call: TRBV19
cdr3_nt: TGTGCCAGTTCTCCTCGGGACAGCTTGAACACTGAAGCTTTCTTT
cdr3_aa: CASSPRDSLNTEAFF

j_call: TRBJ1-1
d_call: NA
clone_size: once
v_call: TRBV25-1
cdr3_nt: TGTGCCAGCAGTGACCCCAGGACAGCCGACACTGAAGCTTTCTTT
cdr3_aa: CASSDPRTADTEAFF

j_call: TRBJ2-5
d_call: TRBD2
clone_size: NA
v_call: TRBV6-5
cdr3_nt: TGTGCCAGCAGTTACTCCCAGAGTGGACTAGGAAGGACCCAGTACTTC
cdr3_aa: CASSYSQSGLGRTQYF

j_call: TRBJ1-1
d_call: TRBD1
clone_size: NA
v_call: TRBV6-6
cdr3_nt: TGTGCCAGCAGTTACTCGAGAGGCAGGGGGCAATCTGAAGCTTTCTTT
cdr3_aa: CASSYSRGRGQSEAFF

j_call: TRBJ2-7
d_call: TRBD1
clone_size: once
v_call: TRBV18
cdr3_nt: TGTGCCAGCTCACCCCAGGGACAGACCTACGAGCAGTACTTC
cdr3_aa: CASSPQGQTYEQYF

j_call: TRBJ2-1
d_call: NA
clone_size: NA
v_call: TRBV3-1/TRBV3-2
cdr3_nt: TGTGCCAGCAGCCAGGGCTCTCCATGGGAGCAGTTCTTC
cdr3_aa: CASSQGSPWEQFF

j_call: TRBJ1-2
d_call: NA
clone_size: NA
v_call: TRBV28
cdr3_nt: TGTGCCACCTGGGAACAGGGTCTCTATGGCTACACCTTC
cdr3_aa: CATWEQGLYGYTF

j_call: TRBJ1-5
d_call: TRBD1
clone_size: NA
v_call: TRBV4-1
cdr3_nt: TGCGCCAGCAGCCAGGAAACAGGGGCACGGCAGCCCCAGCATTTT
cdr3_aa: CASSQETGARQPQHF

j_call: TRBJ2-7
d_call: TRBD2
clone_size: NA
v_call: TRBV6-5
cdr3_nt: TGTGCCAGCCGGGGAGGAGCGGGAGCCGAGCAGTACTTC
cdr3_aa: CASRGGAGAEQYF

j_call: TRBJ2-7
d_call: TRBD2
clone_size: NA
v_call: TRBV6-6
cdr3_nt: TGTGCCAGCAGTCCGGGACTAGCGGTTCCCGAGCAGTACTTC
cdr3_aa: CASSPGLAVPEQYF

j_call: TRBJ1-4
d_call: NA
clone_size: NA
v_call: TRBV28
cdr3_nt: TGTGCCAGCAGTATTCAGGGAGGGACTAATGAAAAACTGTTTTTT
cdr3_aa: CASSIQGGTNEKLFF

j_call: TRBJ2-7
d_call: NA
clone_size: few
v_call: TRBV28
cdr3_nt: TGTGCCAGCAGTTTAGGCGGAGACTACGAGCAGTACTTC
cdr3_aa: CASSLGGDYEQYF

j_call: TRBJ2-3
d_call: NA
clone_size: NA
v_call: TRBV29-1
cdr3_nt: TGCAGCGTGAGGGCGGCTAGCACAGATACGCAGTATTTT
cdr3_aa: CSVRAASTDTQYF

j_call: TRBJ2-1
d_call: TRBD2
clone_size: NA
v_call: TRBV15
cdr3_nt: TGTGCCACCAGCAGATTTGGGGAGACTAGCGGGAACTACAATGAGCAGTTCTTC
cdr3_aa: CATSRFGETSGNYNEQFF

j_call: TRBJ2-3
d_call: NA
clone_size: NA
v_call: TRBV9
cdr3_nt: TGTGCCAGCAGCCCCCAGGACTTCACCACAGATACGCAGTATTTT
cdr3_aa: CASSPQDFTTDTQYF

j_call: TRBJ2-7
d_call: NA
clone_size: NA
v_call: TRBV9
cdr3_nt: TGTGCCAGCAGCGTAGGAGGGAATACCTACGAGCAGTACTTC
cdr3_aa: CASSVGGNTYEQYF

j_call: TRBJ1-4
d_call: NA
clone_size: NA
v_call: TRBV5-4
cdr3_nt: TGTGCCAGCAGCGTTCAGGGGCGAAAAGAAAAACTGTTTTTT
cdr3_aa: CASSVQGRKEKLFF